This T cell receptor (beta chain) was retrieved from a study of cytomegalovirus exposure and HLA in healthy donors. The PCR employed 60 Vbeta primers together with 13 Jbeta primers. Assay used: immunoSEQ multiplex PCR; TCRdb lists only in-frame clones, some missing. The sample contains more than 95,000 clones, approximately 79% of which appear only once. The CDR3 is 15 amino acids. Trimming cost V 5 bases and J 6 bases; bases outside gene matches: 7. CDR1 and CDR2 from the germline V gene are KGHSH and LQKENI. A note on this clone: Antigen specificity is unknown.

Findings and limits, study-wide: A later analysis linked 15,000 to 20,000 TCR beta sequences to HLA alleles at 0.05 false discovery rate. For most subjects, TCR beta sequences were reported to predict HLA-A and HLA-B alleles with accuracy.

This receptor was obtained from a man aged 50-60 years in good health and CMV-seropositive. Source material: PBMCs. This sequence joins TRBV18 and TRBJ1-4, with TRBD1 matching 9 bases. This CDR3 is CASSTNRGQDEKLFF. CDR3 coding DNA: TGTGCCAGCTCAACGAACAGGGGGCAGGATGAAAAACTGTTTTTT.